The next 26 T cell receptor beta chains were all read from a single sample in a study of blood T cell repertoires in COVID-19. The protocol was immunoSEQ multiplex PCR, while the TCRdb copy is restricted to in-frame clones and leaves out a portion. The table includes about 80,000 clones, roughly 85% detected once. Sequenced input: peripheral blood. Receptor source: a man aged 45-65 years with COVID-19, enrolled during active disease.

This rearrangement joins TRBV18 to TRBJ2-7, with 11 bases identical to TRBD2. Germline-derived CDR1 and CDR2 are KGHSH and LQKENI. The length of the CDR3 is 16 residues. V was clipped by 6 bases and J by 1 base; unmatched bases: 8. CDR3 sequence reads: CASSSLSGRGSYEQYF. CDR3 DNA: TGTGCCAGCTCCTCTCTTAGCGGGAGGGGATCCTACGAGCAGTACTTC.

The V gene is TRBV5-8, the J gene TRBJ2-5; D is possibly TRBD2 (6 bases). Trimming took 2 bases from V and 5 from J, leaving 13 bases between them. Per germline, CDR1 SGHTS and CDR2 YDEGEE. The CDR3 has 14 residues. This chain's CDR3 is CASSFGARGETQYF. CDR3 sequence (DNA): TGTGCCAGCAGCTTCGGGGCTCGGGGGGAGACCCAGTACTTC. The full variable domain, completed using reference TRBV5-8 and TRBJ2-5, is EAGVTQSPTHLIKTRGQQATLRCSPISGHTSVYWYQQALGLGLQFLLWYDEGEERNRGNFPPRFSGRQFPNYSSELNVNALELEDSALYLCASSFGARGETQYFGPGTRLLVL.

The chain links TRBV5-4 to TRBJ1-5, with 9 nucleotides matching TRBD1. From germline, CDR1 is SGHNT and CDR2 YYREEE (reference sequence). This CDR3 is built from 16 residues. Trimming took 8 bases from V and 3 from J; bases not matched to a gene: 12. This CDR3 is CARSGTGKIHNQPQHF. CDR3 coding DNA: TGTGCCAGGAGTGGGACAGGGAAGATTCACAATCAGCCCCAGCATTTT.

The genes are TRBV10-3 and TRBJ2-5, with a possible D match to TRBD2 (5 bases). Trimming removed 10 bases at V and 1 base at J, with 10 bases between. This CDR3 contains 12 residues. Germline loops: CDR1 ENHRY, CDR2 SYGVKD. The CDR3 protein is CATSGSQETQYF. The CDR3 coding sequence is TGTGCCACCTCGGGGAGCCAAGAGACCCAGTACTTC.

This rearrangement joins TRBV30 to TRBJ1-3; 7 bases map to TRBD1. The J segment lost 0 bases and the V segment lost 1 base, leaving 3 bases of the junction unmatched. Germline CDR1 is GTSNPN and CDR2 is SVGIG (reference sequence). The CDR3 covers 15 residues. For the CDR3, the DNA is TGTGCCTGGAGTGCCGACAGGGCCTCTGGAAACACCATATATTTT. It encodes CAWSADRASGNTIYF.

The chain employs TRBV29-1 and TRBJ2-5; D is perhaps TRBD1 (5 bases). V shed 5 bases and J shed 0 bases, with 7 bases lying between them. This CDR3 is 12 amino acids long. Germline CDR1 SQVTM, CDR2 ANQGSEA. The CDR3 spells CSVRQHQETQYF. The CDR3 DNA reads TGCAGCGTTCGACAGCACCAAGAGACCCAGTACTTC.

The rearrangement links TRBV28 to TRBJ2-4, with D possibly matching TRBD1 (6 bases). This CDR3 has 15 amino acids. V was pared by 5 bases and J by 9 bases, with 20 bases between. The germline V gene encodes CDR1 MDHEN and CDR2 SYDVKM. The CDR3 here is CASSAPPGHSAIQYF. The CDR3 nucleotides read TGTGCCAGCAGTGCGCCGCCGGGACACTCCGCCATTCAGTACTTC.

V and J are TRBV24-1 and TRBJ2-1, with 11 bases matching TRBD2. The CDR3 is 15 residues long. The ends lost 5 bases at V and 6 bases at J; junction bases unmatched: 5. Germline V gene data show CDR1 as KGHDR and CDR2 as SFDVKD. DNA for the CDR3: TGTGCCACCAGTGGTAGCGGGAGGGGGTCCAATGAGCAGTTCTTC. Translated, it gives CATSGSGRGSNEQFF.

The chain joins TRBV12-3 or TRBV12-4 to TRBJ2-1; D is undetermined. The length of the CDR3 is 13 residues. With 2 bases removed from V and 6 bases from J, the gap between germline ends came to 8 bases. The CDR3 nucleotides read TGTGCCAGCAGTTTAAGTCCTATCAATGAGCAGTTCTTC. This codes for CASSLSPINEQFF.

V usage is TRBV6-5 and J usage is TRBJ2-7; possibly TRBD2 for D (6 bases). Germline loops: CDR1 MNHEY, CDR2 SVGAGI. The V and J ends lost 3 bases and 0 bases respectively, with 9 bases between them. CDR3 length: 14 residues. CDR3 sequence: CASSYVGSSYEQYF. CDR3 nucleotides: TGTGCCAGCAGTTATGTCGGGAGCTCCTACGAGCAGTACTTC.

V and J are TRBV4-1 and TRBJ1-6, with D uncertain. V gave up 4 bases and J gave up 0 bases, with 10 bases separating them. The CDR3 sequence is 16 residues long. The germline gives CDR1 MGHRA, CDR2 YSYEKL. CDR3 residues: CASSRVGSSYNSPLHF. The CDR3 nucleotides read TGCGCCAGCAGCCGCGTTGGGAGCTCCTATAATTCACCCCTCCACTTT.

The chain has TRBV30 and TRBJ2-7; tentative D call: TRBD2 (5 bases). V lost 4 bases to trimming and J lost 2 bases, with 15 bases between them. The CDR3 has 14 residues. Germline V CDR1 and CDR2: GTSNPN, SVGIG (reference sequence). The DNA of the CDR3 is TGTGCCTGGACCTCGGGAAACTTCCCCTACGAGCAGTACTTC. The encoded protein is CAWTSGNFPYEQYF.

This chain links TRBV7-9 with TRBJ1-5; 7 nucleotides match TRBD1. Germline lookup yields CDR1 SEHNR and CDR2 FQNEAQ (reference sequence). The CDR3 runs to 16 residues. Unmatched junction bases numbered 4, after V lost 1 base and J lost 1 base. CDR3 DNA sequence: TGTGCCAGCAGCTTAGGGACAGGTGACAGCAATCAGCCCCAGCATTTT. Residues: CASSLGTGDSNQPQHF.

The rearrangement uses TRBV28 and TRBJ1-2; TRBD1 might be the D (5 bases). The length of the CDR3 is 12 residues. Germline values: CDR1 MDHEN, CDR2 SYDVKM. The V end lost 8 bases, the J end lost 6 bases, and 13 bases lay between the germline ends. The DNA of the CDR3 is TGTGCCAGCGTTGAGTGGGGGGATGGCTACACCTTC. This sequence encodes CASVEWGDGYTF.

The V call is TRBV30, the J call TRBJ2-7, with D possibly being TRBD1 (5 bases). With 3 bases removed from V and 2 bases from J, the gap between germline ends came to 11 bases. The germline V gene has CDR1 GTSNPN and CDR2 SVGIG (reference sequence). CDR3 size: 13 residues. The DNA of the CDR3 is TGTGCCTGGAGGTTGGCAGGGACCTACGAGCAGTACTTC. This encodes CAWRLAGTYEQYF.

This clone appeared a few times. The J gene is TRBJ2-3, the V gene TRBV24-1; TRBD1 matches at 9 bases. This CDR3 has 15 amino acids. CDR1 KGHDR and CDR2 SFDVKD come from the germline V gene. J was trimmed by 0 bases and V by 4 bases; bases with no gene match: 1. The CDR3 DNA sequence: TGTGCCACCAGTGAAGGGACAGGGAGCACAGATACGCAGTATTTT. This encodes CATSEGTGSTDTQYF.

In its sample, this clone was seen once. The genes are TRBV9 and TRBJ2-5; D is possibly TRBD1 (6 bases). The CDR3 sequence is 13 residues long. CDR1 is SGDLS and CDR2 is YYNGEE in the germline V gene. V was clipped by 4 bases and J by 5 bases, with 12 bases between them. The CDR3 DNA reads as TGTGCCAGCAGCAATTCAGGGGTCGAGACCCAGTACTTC. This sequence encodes CASSNSGVETQYF.

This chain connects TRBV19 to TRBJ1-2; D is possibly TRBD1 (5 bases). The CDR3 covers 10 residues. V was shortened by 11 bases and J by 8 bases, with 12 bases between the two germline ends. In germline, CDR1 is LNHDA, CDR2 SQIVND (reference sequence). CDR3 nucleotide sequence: TGTGCCTTTTTGCCAGGGGGCTACACCTTC. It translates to CAFLPGGYTF. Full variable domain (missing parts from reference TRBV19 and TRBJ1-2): DGGITQSPKYLFRKEGQNVTLSCEQNLNHDAMYWYRQDPGQGLRLIYYSQIVNDFQKGDIAEGYSVSREKKESFPLTVTSAQKNPTAFYLCAFLPGGYTFGSGTRLTVV.

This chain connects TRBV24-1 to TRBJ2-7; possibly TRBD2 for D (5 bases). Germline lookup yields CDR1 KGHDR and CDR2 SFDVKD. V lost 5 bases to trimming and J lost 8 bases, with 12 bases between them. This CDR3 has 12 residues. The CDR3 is CATSVRDEQQYF. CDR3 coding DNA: TGTGCCACCAGTGTTCGGGATGAGCAGCAGTACTTC.

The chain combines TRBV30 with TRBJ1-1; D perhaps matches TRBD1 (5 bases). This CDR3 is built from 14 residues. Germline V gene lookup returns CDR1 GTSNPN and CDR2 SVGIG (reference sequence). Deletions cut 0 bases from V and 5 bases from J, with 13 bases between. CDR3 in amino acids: CAWSVRAAGTEAFF. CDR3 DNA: TGTGCCTGGAGTGTTCGGGCAGCAGGGACTGAAGCTTTCTTT.

The CDR3: CASSSHSGSGLDEQFF. The CDR3 DNA reads TGTGCCAGCAGCTCTCATAGCGGGAGCGGGCTCGATGAGCAGTTCTTC. This sequence joins TRBV7-3 and TRBJ2-1, with 9 bases lining up with TRBD2. This CDR3 is 16 amino acids long. CDR1 is SGHTA, CDR2 FQGTGA, per germline. V was clipped by 4 bases and J by 8 bases; unmatched bases: 12. The variable domain in full, completed from reference TRBV7-3 and TRBJ2-1, reads GAGVSQTPSNKVTEKGKYVELRCDPISGHTALYWYRQSLGQGPEFLIYFQGTGAADDSGLPNDRFFAVRPEGSVSTLKIQRTERGDSAVYLCASSSHSGSGLDEQFFGPGTRLTVL.

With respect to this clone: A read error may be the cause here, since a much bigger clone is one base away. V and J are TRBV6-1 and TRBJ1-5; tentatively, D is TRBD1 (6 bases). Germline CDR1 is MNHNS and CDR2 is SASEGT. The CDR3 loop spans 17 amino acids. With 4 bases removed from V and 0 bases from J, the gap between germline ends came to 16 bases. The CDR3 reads CASSGRGAAISNQPQHF. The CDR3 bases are TGTGCCAGCAGTGGACGGGGGGCAGCTATTAGCAATCAGCCCCAGCATTTT.

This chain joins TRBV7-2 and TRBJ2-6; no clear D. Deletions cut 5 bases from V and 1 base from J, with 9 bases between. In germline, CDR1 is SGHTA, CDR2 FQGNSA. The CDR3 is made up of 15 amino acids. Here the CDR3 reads CASSPAGSGANVLTF. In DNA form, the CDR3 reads TGTGCCAGCAGCCCGGCAGGATCTGGGGCCAACGTCCTGACTTTC.

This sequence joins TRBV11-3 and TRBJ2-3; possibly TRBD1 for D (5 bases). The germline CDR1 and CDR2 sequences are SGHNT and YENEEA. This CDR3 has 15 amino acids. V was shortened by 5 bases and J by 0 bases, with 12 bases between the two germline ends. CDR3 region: CASSLGAFSTDTQYF. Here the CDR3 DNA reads TGTGCCAGCAGCCTAGGGGCCTTTAGCACAGATACGCAGTATTTT.

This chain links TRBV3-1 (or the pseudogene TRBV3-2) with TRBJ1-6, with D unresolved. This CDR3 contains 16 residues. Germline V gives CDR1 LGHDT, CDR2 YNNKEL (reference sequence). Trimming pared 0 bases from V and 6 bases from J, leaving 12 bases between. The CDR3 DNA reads TGTGCCAGCAGCCAAGAGTTTCCGGGATCTAATTCACCCCTCCACTTT. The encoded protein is CASSQEFPGSNSPLHF.

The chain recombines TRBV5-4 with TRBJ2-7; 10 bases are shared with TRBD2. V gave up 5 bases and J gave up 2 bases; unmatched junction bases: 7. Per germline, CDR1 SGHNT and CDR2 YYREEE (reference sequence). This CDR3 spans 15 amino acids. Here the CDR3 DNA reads TGTGCCAGCAGTTCTGGACTAGCGGCTCCCTACGAGCAGTACTTC. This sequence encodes CASSSGLAAPYEQYF.